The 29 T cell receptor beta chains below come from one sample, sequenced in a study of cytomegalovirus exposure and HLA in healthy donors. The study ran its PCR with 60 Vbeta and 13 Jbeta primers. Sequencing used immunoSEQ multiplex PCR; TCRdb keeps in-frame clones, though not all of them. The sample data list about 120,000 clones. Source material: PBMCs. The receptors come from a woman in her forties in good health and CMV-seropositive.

CDR3 nucleotides: TGTGCCAGCAGCCGACCGGGACAGATCACAGATACGCAGTATTTT. As protein: CASSRPGQITDTQYF. The chain is built from TRBV7-9 and TRBJ2-3; 7 bases agree with TRBD1. V trimming: 5 bases; J trimming: 2 bases; junction bases outside the gene matches: 7. CDR1 SEHNR and CDR2 FQNEAQ come from the germline V gene (reference sequence). This CDR3 region has 15 residues.

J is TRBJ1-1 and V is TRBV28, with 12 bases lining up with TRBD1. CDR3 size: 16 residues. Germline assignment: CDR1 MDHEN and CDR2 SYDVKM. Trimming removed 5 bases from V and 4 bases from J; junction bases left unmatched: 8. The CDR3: CASSEGDRGRGTEAFF. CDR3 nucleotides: TGTGCCAGCAGTGAAGGGGACAGGGGGCGAGGCACTGAAGCTTTCTTT.

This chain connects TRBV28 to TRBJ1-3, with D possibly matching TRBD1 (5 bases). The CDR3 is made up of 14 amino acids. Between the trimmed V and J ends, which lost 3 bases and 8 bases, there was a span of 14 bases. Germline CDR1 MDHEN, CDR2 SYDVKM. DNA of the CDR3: TGTGCCAGCAGTTTCTTCGGCAGGGCCGACACCATATATTTT. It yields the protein CASSFFGRADTIYF.

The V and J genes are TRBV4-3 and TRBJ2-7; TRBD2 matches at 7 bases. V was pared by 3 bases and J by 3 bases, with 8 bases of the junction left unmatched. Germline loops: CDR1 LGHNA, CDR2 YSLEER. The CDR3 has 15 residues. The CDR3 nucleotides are TGCGCCAGCAGCCAGGTCCTCGGGAGGCGCTACGAGCAGTACTTC. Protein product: CASSQVLGRRYEQYF.

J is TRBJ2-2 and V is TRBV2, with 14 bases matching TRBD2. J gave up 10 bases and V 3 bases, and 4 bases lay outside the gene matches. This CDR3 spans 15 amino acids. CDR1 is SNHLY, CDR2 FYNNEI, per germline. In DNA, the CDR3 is TGTGCCAGCAGTGACCCGGGACTAGCGGGAGAGGAGCTGTTTTTT. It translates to CASSDPGLAGEELFF.

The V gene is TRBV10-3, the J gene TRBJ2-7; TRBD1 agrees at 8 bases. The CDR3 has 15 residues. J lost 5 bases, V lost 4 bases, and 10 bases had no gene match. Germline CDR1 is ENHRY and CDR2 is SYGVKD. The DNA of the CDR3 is TGTGCCATCAGTGTCTATGACAGGGGCCTGGACGAGCAGTACTTC. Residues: CAISVYDRGLDEQYF.

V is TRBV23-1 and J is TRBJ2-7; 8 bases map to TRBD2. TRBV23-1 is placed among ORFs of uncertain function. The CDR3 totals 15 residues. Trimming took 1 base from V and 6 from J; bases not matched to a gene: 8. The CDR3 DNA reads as TGCGCCAGCAGTCAATGGATAGCGGGACCCGGCGAGCAGTACTTC. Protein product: CASSQWIAGPGEQYF.

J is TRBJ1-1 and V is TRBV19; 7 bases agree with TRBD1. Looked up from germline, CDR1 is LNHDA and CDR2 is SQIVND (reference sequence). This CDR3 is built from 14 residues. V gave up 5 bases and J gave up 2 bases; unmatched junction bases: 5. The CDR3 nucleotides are TGTGCCAGTAGTCCTACAGGGGCCAACACTGAAGCTTTCTTT. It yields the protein CASSPTGANTEAFF.

DNA of the CDR3: TGTGCCAGCAGTTTACGACTAGCGGGAGTTAATGAGCAGTTCTTC. Encoded protein: CASSLRLAGVNEQFF. The genes are TRBV28 and TRBJ2-1; 12 bases agree with TRBD2. This CDR3 contains 15 residues. Germline CDR1 MDHEN, CDR2 SYDVKM. The ends lost 2 bases at V and 7 bases at J; junction bases unmatched: 3.

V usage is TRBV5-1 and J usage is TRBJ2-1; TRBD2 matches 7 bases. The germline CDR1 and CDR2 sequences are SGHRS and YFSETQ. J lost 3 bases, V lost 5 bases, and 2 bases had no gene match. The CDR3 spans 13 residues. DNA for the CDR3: TGCGCCAGCAGTCGGACTAGCTACAATGAGCAGTTCTTC. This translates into CASSRTSYNEQFF.

CDR3 in amino acids: CASSQDGKVYNEQFF. The CDR3 region has the DNA TGCGCCAGCAGCCAAGACGGGAAAGTATACAATGAGCAGTTCTTC. The chain links TRBV4-3 to TRBJ2-1; possibly TRBD2 for D (5 bases). V lost 0 bases and J lost 4, with 10 bases in between. CDR3 length equals 15 residues. From germline, CDR1 is LGHNA and CDR2 YSLEER.

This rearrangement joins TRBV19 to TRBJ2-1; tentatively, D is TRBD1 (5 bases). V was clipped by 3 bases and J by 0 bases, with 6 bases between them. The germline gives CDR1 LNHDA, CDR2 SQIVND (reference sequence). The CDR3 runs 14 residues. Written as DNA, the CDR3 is TGTGCCAGTAGTATTCAGGGCTCCTACAATGAGCAGTTCTTC. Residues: CASSIQGSYNEQFF.

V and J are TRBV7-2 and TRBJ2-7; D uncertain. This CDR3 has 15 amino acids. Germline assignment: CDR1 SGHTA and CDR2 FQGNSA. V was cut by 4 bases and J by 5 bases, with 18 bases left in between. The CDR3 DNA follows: TGTGCCAGCAGCTCCTCAAGCCGGGTTCGGAACGAGCAGTACTTC. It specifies CASSSSSRVRNEQYF.

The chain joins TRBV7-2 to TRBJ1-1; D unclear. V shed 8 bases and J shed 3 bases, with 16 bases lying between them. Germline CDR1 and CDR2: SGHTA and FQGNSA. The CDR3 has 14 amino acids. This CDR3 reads CASRRIGRDTEAFF. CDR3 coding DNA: TGTGCCAGCCGGCGGATAGGGAGGGACACTGAAGCTTTCTTT.

The CDR3 DNA sequence: TGTGCCACCGCAAGCCCGAACACTGAAGCTTTCTTT. It yields the protein CATASPNTEAFF. This rearrangement joins TRBV27 to TRBJ1-1; no clear D. The germline V gene encodes CDR1 MNHEY and CDR2 SMNVEV (reference sequence). This CDR3 has 12 residues. Trimming cost V 10 bases and J 1 base, with 10 bases left between them.

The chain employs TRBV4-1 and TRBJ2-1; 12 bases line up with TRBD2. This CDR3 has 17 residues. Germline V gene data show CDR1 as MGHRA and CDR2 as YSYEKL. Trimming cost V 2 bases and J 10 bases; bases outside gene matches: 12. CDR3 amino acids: CASSQPRLAGVRGEQFF. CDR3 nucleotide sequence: TGCGCCAGCAGCCAACCGCGACTAGCGGGAGTTCGAGGCGAGCAGTTCTTC.

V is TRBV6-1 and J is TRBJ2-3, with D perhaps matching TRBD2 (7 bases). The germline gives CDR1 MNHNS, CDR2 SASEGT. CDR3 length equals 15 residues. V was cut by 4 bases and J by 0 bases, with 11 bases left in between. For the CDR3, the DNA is TGTGCCAGCAGTGGGGAGGGGGTTAGCACAGATACGCAGTATTTT. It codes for CASSGEGVSTDTQYF.

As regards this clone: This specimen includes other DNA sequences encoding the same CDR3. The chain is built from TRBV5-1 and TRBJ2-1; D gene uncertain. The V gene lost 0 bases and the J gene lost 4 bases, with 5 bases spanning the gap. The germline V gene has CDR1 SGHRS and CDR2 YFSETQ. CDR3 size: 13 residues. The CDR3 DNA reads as TGCGCCAGCAGCTTGGACTCATACAATGAGCAGTTCTTC. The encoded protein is CASSLDSYNEQFF.

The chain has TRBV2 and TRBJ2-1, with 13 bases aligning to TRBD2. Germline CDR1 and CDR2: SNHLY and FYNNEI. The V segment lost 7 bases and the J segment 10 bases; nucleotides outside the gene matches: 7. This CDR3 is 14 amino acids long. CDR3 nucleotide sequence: TGTGCCAGCAATAGTCGACTAGCGGGAGGCGAGCAGTTCTTC. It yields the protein CASNSRLAGGEQFF.

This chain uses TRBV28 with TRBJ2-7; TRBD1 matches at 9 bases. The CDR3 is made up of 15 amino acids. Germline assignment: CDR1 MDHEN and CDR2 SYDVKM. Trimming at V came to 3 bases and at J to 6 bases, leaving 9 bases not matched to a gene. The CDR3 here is CASSLPGQGLVEQYF. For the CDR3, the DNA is TGTGCCAGCAGTTTGCCGGGACAGGGTCTTGTCGAGCAGTACTTC. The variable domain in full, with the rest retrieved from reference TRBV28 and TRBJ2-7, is DVKVTQSSRYLVKRTGEKVFLECVQDMDHENMFWYRQDPGLGLRLIYFSYDVKMKEKGDIPEGYSVSREKKERFSLILESASTNQTSMYLCASSLPGQGLVEQYFGPGTRLTVT.

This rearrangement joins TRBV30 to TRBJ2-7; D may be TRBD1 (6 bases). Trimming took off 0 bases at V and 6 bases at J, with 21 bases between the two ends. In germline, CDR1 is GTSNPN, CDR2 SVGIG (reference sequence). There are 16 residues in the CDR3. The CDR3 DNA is TGTGCCTGGAGTGTAGTGTCGGGACACCAAGTTTTCGAGCAGTACTTC. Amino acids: CAWSVVSGHQVFEQYF.

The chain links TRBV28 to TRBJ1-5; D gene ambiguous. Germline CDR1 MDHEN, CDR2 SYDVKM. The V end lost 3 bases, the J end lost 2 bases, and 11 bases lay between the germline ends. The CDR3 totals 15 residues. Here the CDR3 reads CASSFRGYGNQPQHF. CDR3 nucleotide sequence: TGTGCCAGCAGTTTCCGAGGTTATGGCAATCAGCCCCAGCATTTT.

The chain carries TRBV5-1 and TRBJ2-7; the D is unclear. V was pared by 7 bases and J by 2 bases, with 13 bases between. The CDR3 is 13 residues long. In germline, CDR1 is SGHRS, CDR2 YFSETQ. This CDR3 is CASRSGTTYEQYF. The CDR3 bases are TGCGCCAGCCGTTCGGGTACGACCTACGAGCAGTACTTC.

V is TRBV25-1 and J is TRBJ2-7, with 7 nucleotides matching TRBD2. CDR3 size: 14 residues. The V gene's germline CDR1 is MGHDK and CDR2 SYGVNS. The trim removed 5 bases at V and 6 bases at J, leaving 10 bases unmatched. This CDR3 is CASSPGRVSGEQYF. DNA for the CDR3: TGTGCCAGCAGTCCGGGGAGGGTTTCTGGCGAGCAGTACTTC.

The chain's CDR3 is CASSLSLRLQETQYF. The CDR3 DNA reads TGTGCCAGCAGCTTATCCTTGCGGTTACAAGAGACCCAGTACTTC. The V and J genes are TRBV7-8 and TRBJ2-5; D unclear. CDR1 and CDR2 (germline): SGHVS, FQNEAQ. The CDR3 sequence is 15 residues long. Deletions cut 2 bases from V and 2 bases from J, with 12 bases between.

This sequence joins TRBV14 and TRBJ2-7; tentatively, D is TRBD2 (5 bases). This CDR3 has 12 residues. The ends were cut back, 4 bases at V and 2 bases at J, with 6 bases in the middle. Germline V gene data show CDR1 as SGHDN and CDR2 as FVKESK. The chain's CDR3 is CASSPEAYEQYF. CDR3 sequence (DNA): TGTGCCAGCAGCCCGGAGGCCTACGAGCAGTACTTC.

CDR3 amino acids: CAISKIGPADYSNQPQHF. CDR3 coding DNA: TGTGCCATCAGTAAAATCGGTCCCGCTGACTATAGCAATCAGCCCCAGCATTTT. V and J are TRBV10-3 and TRBJ1-5; D unresolved. The germline V gene encodes CDR1 ENHRY and CDR2 SYGVKD. CDR3 length: 18 amino acids. V gave up 5 bases and J gave up 0 bases, with 20 bases separating them.

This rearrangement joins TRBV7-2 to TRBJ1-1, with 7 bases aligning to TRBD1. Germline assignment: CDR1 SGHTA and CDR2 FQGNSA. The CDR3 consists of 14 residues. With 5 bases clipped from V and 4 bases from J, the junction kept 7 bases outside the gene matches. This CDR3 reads CASSRRTGRTEAFF. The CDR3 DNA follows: TGTGCCAGCAGCCGACGGACAGGCCGCACTGAAGCTTTCTTT.

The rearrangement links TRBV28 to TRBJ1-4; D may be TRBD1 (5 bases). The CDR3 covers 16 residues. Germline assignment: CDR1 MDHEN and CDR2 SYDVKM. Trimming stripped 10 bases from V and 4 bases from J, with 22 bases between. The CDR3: CATLEGMYRFNEKLFF. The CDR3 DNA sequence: TGTGCCACCCTTGAAGGGATGTACAGGTTTAATGAAAAACTGTTTTTT.